The 22 T cell receptor beta chains below all came from one sample that was sequenced in a study of shared clonotypes between healthy human individuals. Assay used: immunoSEQ multiplex PCR; TCRdb lists only in-frame clones, some missing. This sample carries 2 million to 2.5 million clones, just over 90% of them seen once, and the ten largest clones take about 0.39%. Sample: naive CD4+ T cells from PBMCs. Documented subset: CD45RA+ positively selected. These receptors were obtained from a man between 18 and 29 years old in good health. Some clones in this sample may be carry-over from other donors' samples.

This chain connects TRBV28 to TRBJ2-2; the match to TRBD1 covers 7 bases. With V trimmed by 8 bases and J by 6 bases, 21 bases remained unmatched. The CDR3 extends over 18 amino acids. The germline gives CDR1 MDHEN, CDR2 SYDVKM. As DNA, the CDR3 is TGTGCCAGCTCAACGACAGGGTACATCTTAAGGTCTGCCGGGGAGCTGTTTTTT. Encoded protein: CASSTTGYILRSAGELFF.

This clone was detected only once. This chain uses TRBV6-1 with TRBJ2-1, with a tentative D call TRBD1 (6 bases). CDR3 length: 14 residues. Trimming cost V 3 bases and J 5 bases, with 11 bases left between them. The germline V gene has CDR1 MNHNS and CDR2 SASEGT. Here the CDR3 DNA reads TGTGCCAGCAGTGACAGGGGCCCCCACAATGAGCAGTTCTTC. It codes for CASSDRGPHNEQFF.

The rearrangement uses TRBV6-5 and TRBJ1-1, with a weak D call TRBD1 (5 bases). V shed 2 bases and J shed 10 bases, with 8 bases lying between them. Germline lookup yields CDR1 MNHEY and CDR2 SVGAGI. CDR3 length: 11 residues. The CDR3 DNA sequence: TGTGCCAGCAGTTACGGGGGTTCAGCTTTCTTT. It is translated as CASSYGGSAFF.

The chain uses TRBV6-5 and TRBJ2-7; the D is unclear. CDR1 is MNHEY and CDR2 is SVGAGI in the germline V gene. Trimming left V 7 bases short and J 2 bases short, with 15 bases between. CDR3 length: 14 amino acids. In DNA form, the CDR3 reads TGTGCCAGCAACCCAAGGAAACTCGCCTACGAGCAGTACTTC. Its translation: CASNPRKLAYEQYF.

V is TRBV30 and J is TRBJ2-7; D ambiguous. Germline-derived CDR1 and CDR2 are GTSNPN and SVGIG (reference sequence). There are 14 residues in the CDR3. Trimming shortened V by 1 base and J by 0 bases, and 10 bases separated the two germline ends. CDR3 in DNA: TGTGCCTGGAGTGATCCCGTTAGCTCCTACGAGCAGTACTTC. It translates to CAWSDPVSSYEQYF.

This clone was seen more than once but under ten times. The V call is TRBV2, the J call TRBJ1-5, with D hard to call. The germline gives CDR1 SNHLY, CDR2 FYNNEI. The CDR3 is 14 amino acids. Trimming took 4 bases from V and 2 from J, leaving 9 bases between them. CDR3 DNA sequence: TGTGCCAGCAGTGTTTTTGGGGGCAATCAGCCCCAGCATTTT. Translated: CASSVFGGNQPQHF.

A word on this clone: This CDR3 is also generated by other DNA sequences in the sample. The chain combines TRBV25-1 with TRBJ1-1; possibly TRBD1 for D (5 bases). Trimming left V 3 bases short and J 5 bases short, with 10 bases between. The germline CDR1 and CDR2 sequences are MGHDK and SYGVNS. The CDR3 sequence is 13 residues long. The chain's CDR3 is CASSELGGTEAFF. CDR3 bases: TGTGCCAGCAGTGAGTTGGGGGGGACTGAAGCTTTCTTT.

Only one count was recorded for this clone. The same CDR3 arises from other DNA sequences in this sample as well. The CDR3 here is CASSLGQGHYGYTF. CDR3 in DNA: TGTGCCAGCAGCTTAGGACAGGGACACTATGGCTACACCTTC. V is TRBV7-2 and J is TRBJ1-2, with 7 bases that match TRBD1. V trimming: 1 base; J trimming: 3 bases; junction bases outside the gene matches: 2. The CDR3 loop spans 14 amino acids. In germline, CDR1 is SGHTA, CDR2 FQGNSA.

The rearrangement joins TRBV9 to TRBJ2-7; 7 bases map to TRBD1. J was trimmed by 3 bases and V by 2 bases; bases with no gene match: 5. This CDR3 has 14 amino acids. From germline, CDR1 is SGDLS and CDR2 YYNGEE. In DNA form, the CDR3 reads TGTGCCAGCAGCGTGGGACAGCCCTTCTACGAGCAGTACTTC. This sequence encodes CASSVGQPFYEQYF.

This chain joins TRBV5-6 and TRBJ1-2, with 7 bases aligning to TRBD1. With 2 bases clipped from V and 4 bases from J, the junction kept 5 bases outside the gene matches. Germline CDR1 is SGHDT and CDR2 is YYEEEE. The length of the CDR3 is 14 residues. The CDR3 sequence: CASSLKGGGYGYTF. DNA of the CDR3: TGTGCCAGCAGCTTAAAAGGGGGCGGCTATGGCTACACCTTC.

The chain combines TRBV30 with TRBJ2-2; D gene unclear. This CDR3 comprises 10 residues. CDR1 GTSNPN and CDR2 SVGIG come from the germline V gene (reference sequence). The germline V and J ends were trimmed by 4 bases and 3 bases, with 0 bases remaining between them. In nucleotides, the CDR3 is TGTGCCTGGAACACCGGGGAGCTGTTTTTT. It specifies CAWNTGELFF.

For this clone: The identical CDR3 is also encoded by other nucleotide sequences in the sample. The chain uses TRBV6-6 and TRBJ2-1, with 9 bases matching TRBD1. The junction had 3 bases not matched to a gene; V was cut back by 2 bases and J by 4 bases. Germline lookup yields CDR1 MNHNY and CDR2 SVGAGI (reference sequence). The CDR3 contains 15 residues. CDR3 residues: CASSYPGTGYNEQFF. DNA of the CDR3: TGTGCCAGCAGTTACCCCGGGACAGGGTACAATGAGCAGTTCTTC.

The V call is TRBV5-1, the J call TRBJ2-2, with D perhaps being TRBD1 or TRBD2 (5 bases each). The germline V and J ends were trimmed by 4 bases and 4 bases, with 14 bases remaining between them. The CDR3 has 15 residues. Germline lookup yields CDR1 SGHRS and CDR2 YFSETQ. CDR3 loop: CASSVGTASTGELFF. The CDR3 bases are TGCGCCAGCAGCGTCGGGACGGCAAGCACCGGGGAGCTGTTTTTT.

In regard to this clone: Other DNA variants within this sample encode the same CDR3. This chain uses TRBV6-5 with TRBJ1-3; D not certain. The length of the CDR3 is 15 residues. The germline CDR1 and CDR2 sequences are MNHEY and SVGAGI. V was cut by 0 bases and J by 0 bases, with 6 bases left in between. In DNA form, the CDR3 reads TGTGCCAGCAGTTACTCCCAGAGCTCTGGAAACACCATATATTTT. Protein sequence: CASSYSQSSGNTIYF.

The V gene is TRBV13, the J gene TRBJ2-3; the D gene is possibly TRBD2 (5 bases). This CDR3 is built from 16 residues. V was shortened by 5 bases and J by 1 base, with 16 bases between the two germline ends. Per germline, CDR1 PRHDT and CDR2 FYEKMQ (reference sequence). CDR3 region: CASSGKGGSGTDTQYF. In nucleotides, the CDR3 is TGTGCCAGCAGCGGGAAAGGCGGGTCCGGCACAGATACGCAGTATTTT.

CDR3: CASSASYRSYNEQFF. CDR3 in DNA: TGTGCCAGCAGTGCCAGCTATCGCTCCTACAATGAGCAGTTCTTC. The rearrangement joins TRBV6-4 to TRBJ2-1, with D uncertain. Germline-derived CDR1 and CDR2 are MRHNA and SNTAGT. Trimming removed 4 bases from V and 0 bases from J, with 10 bases in between. The CDR3 is 15 residues long.

V usage is TRBV19 and J usage is TRBJ2-7; TRBD1 agrees at 10 bases. Germline values: CDR1 LNHDA, CDR2 SQIVND (reference sequence). This CDR3 is 15 amino acids long. The junction had 5 bases not matched to a gene; V was cut back by 3 bases and J by 3 bases. The CDR3 loop reads CASSMRDRGGYEQYF. The CDR3 DNA sequence: TGTGCCAGTAGTATGAGGGACAGGGGAGGCTACGAGCAGTACTTC.

About this clone itself: This CDR3 is also generated by other DNA sequences in the sample. V and J are TRBV5-1 and TRBJ2-3; D is unresolved. The V end was cut by 4 bases, the J end by 0 bases, with 9 bases between. Germline-derived CDR1 and CDR2 are SGHRS and YFSETQ. The CDR3 extends over 14 amino acids. CDR3 coding DNA: TGCGCCAGCAGCCTGACCTCGAGCACAGATACGCAGTATTTT. It translates to CASSLTSSTDTQYF. The whole variable domain, remainder taken from reference TRBV5-1 and TRBJ2-3, is KAGVTQTPRYLIKTRGQQVTLSCSPISGHRSVSWYQQTPGQGLQFLFEYFSETQRNKGNFPGRFSGRQFSNSRSEMNVSTLELGDSALYLCASSLTSSTDTQYFGPGTRLTVL.

The CDR3 region is CASKPDYAGVYADTQYF. The CDR3 DNA reads TGTGCCAGTAAGCCGGACTACGCGGGAGTTTACGCAGATACGCAGTATTTT. This chain uses TRBV19 with TRBJ2-3, with TRBD2 matching 7 bases. Unmatched junction bases numbered 17, after V lost 7 bases and J lost 4 bases. The CDR3 totals 17 residues. Germline CDR1 is LNHDA and CDR2 is SQIVND (reference sequence).

This clone was picked up one time. The V and J genes are TRBV4-3 and TRBJ1-6; tentatively, D is TRBD1 (5 bases). Germline CDR1 LGHNA, CDR2 YSLEER. This CDR3 region has 17 residues. Trimming took off 0 bases at V and 5 bases at J, with 14 bases between the two ends. This CDR3 is CASSQDLGGWDNSPLHF. CDR3 bases: TGCGCCAGCAGCCAAGATCTTGGGGGATGGGATAATTCACCCCTCCACTTT.

V usage is TRBV7-8 and J usage is TRBJ1-2; 8 bases match TRBD1. CDR3 length: 15 residues. The germline gives CDR1 SGHVS, CDR2 FQNEAQ. The V gene end was trimmed by 0 bases and the J gene end by 5 bases; junction bases not matched to a gene: 5. Here the CDR3 reads CASSLATGGPYGYTF. The CDR3 DNA reads as TGTGCCAGCAGCTTAGCAACAGGGGGACCTTATGGCTACACCTTC.

The gene calls are TRBV28 and TRBJ2-2; D unclear. Germline values: CDR1 MDHEN, CDR2 SYDVKM. CDR3 size: 14 residues. Trimming cost V 2 bases and J 6 bases, with 10 bases left between them. For the CDR3, the DNA is TGTGCCAGCAGTTTAGGGCTAGTGGCCGGGGAGCTGTTTTTT. It translates to CASSLGLVAGELFF.